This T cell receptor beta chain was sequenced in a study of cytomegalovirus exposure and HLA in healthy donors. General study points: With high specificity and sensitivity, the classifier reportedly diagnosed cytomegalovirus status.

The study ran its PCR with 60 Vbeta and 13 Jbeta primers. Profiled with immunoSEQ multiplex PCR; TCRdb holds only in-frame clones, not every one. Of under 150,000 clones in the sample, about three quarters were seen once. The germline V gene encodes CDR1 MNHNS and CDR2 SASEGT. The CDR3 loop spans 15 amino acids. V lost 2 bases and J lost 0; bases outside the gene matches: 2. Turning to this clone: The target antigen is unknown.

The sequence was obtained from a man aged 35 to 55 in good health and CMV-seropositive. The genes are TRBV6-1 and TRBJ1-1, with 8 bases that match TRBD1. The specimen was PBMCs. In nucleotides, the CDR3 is TGTGCCAGCAGTGAATCGGACAGGGTGAACACTGAAGCTTTCTTT. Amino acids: CASSESDRVNTEAFF.